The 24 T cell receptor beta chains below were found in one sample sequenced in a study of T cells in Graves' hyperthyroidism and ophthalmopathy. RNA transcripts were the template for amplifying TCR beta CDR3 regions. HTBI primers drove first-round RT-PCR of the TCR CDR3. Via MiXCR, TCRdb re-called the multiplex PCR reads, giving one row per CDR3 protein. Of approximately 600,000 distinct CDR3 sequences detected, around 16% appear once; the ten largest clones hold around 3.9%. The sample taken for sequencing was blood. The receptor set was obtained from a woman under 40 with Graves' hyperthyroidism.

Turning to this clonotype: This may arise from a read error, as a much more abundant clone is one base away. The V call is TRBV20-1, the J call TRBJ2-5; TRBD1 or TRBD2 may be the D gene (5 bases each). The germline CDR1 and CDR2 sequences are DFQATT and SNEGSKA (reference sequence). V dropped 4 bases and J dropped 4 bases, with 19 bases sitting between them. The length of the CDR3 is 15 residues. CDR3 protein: CSATSTKRGIETQYF. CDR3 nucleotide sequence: TGCAGTGCTACATCCACAAAGAGGGGAATAGAGACCCAGTACTTC.

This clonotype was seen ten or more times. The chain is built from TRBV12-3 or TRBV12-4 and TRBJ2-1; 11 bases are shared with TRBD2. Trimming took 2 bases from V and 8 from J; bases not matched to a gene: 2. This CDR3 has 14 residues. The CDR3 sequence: CASSLYSGRDEQFF. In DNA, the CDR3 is TGTGCCAGCAGTTTATATAGCGGGAGGGATGAGCAGTTCTTC.

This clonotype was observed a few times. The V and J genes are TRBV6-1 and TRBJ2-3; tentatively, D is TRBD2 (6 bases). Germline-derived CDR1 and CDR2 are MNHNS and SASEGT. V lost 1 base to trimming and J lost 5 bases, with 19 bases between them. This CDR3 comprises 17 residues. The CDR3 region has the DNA TGTGCCAGCAGTGAAGTACAAGCGGGTTTTAGTGGAGATACGCAGTATTTT. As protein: CASSEVQAGFSGDTQYF.

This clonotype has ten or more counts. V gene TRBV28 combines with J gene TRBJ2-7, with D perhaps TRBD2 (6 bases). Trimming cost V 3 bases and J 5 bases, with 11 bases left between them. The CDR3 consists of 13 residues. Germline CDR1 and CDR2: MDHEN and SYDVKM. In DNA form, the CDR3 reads TGTGCCAGCAGTTTGGCGAGGAGGGACGAGCAGTACTTC. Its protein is CASSLARRDEQYF.

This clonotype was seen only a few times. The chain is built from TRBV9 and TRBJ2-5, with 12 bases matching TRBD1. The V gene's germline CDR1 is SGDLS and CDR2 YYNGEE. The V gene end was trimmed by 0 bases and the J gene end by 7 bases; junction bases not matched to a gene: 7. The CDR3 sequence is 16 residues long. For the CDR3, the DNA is TGTGCCAGCAGCGTAGCGTCGGGACAGGGGGCAGGGACCCAGTACTTC. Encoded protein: CASSVASGQGAGTQYF.

Here the CDR3 DNA reads TGTGCCAGCAGCTTAACGGAACGGCGCGAGCAGTACTTC. As protein: CASSLTERREQYF. This chain uses TRBV7-6 with TRBJ2-7; D call uncertain. Germline V gives CDR1 SGHVS, CDR2 FNYEAQ. CDR3 length equals 13 residues. V gave up 2 bases and J gave up 6 bases, with 11 bases separating them.

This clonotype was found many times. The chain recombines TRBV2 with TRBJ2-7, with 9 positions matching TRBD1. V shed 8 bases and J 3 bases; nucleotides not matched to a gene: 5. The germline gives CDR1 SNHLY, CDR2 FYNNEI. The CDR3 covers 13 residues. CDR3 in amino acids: CASRDRENYEQYF. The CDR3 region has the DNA TGTGCCAGCCGGGACAGGGAAAACTACGAGCAGTACTTC.

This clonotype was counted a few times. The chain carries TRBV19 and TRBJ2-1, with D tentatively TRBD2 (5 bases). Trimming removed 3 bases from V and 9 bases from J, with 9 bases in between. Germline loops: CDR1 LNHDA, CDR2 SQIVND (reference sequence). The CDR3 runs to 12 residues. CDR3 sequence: CASSIGSAEQFF. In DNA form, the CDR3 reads TGTGCCAGTAGTATTGGTAGCGCTGAGCAGTTCTTC.

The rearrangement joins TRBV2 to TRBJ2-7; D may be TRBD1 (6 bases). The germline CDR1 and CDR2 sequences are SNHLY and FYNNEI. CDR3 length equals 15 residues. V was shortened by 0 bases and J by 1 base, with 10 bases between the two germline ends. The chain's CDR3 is CASSEAQGPSYEQYF. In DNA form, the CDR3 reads TGTGCCAGCAGTGAAGCACAGGGACCTTCCTACGAGCAGTACTTC.

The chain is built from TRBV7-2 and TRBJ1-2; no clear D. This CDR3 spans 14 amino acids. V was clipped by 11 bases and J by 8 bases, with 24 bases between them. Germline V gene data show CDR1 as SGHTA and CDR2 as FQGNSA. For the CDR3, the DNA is TGTGCCCGCACCTTAATGGCAGCAACTTACGGCTACACCTTC. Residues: CARTLMAATYGYTF.

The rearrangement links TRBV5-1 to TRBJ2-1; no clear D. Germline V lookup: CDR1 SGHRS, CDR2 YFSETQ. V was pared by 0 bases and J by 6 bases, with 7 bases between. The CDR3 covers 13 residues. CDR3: CASSLVSCNEQFF. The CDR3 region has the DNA TGCGCCAGCAGCTTGGTCAGCTGCAATGAGCAGTTCTTC.

For the CDR3, the DNA is TGTGCCAGCAGTTTCCCCATCACGTGGGGACAGGGGAATTCTGGGGCCAACGTCCTGACTTTC. This translates into CASSFPITWGQGNSGANVLTF. The chain couples TRBV28 to TRBJ2-6; 10 bases map to TRBD1. Germline V gene lookup returns CDR1 MDHEN and CDR2 SYDVKM. This CDR3 spans 21 amino acids. Losses at the gene ends were 3 bases for V and 1 base for J; bases not matched to a gene: 15. The variable domain in full, completed from reference TRBV28 and TRBJ2-6, reads DVKVTQSSRYLVKRTGEKVFLECVQDMDHENMFWYRQDPGLGLRLIYFSYDVKMKEKGDIPEGYSVSREKKERFSLILESASTNQTSMYLCASSFPITWGQGNSGANVLTFGAGSRLTVL.

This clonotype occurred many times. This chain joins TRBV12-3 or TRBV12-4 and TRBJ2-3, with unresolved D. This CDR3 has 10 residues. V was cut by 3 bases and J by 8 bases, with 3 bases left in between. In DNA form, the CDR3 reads TGTGCCAGCAGTTTGACTACGCAGTATTTT. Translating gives CASSLTTQYF.

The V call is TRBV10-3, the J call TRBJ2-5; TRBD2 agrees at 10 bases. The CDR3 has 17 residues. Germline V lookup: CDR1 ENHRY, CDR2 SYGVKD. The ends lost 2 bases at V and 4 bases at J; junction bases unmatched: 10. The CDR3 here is CAISEGALAGDLETQYF. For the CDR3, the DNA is TGTGCCATCAGTGAGGGGGCCCTAGCGGGAGACCTAGAGACCCAGTACTTC.

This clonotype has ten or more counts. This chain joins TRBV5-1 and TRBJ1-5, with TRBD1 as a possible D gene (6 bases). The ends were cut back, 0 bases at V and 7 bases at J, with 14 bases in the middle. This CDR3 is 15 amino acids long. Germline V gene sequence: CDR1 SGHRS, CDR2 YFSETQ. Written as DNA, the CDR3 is TGCGCCAGCAGCTTGGAGGGACAATGGGACCAGCCCCAGCATTTT. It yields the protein CASSLEGQWDQPQHF.

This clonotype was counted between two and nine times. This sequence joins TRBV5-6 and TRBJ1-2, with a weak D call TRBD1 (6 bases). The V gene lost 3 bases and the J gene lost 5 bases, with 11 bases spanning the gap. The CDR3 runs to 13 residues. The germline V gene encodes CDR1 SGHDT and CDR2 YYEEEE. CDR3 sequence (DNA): TGTGCCAGCAGCTCAGGGGTCCTTTATGGCTACACCTTC. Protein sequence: CASSSGVLYGYTF. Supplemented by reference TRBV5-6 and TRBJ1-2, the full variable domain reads DAGVTQSPTHLIKTRGQQVTLRCSPKSGHDTVSWYQQALGQGPQFIFQYYEEEERQRGNFPDRFSGHQFPNYSSELNVNALLLGDSALYLCASSSGVLYGYTFGSGTRLTVV.

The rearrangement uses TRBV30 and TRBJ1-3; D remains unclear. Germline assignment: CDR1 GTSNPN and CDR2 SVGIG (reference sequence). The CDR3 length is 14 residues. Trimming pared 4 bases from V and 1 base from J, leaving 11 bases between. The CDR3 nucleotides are TGTGCCTGGAAGACCGGGCCGTCTGGAAACACCATATATTTT. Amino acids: CAWKTGPSGNTIYF.

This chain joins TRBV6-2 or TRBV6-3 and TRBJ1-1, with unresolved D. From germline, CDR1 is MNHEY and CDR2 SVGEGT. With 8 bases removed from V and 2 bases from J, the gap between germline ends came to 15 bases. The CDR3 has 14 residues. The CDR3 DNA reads TGTGCCAGCGGGCCACGCAAAGCCAACACTGAAGCTTTCTTT. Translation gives CASGPRKANTEAFF.

CDR3 protein: CASSAPLAGGGRTDTQYF. The CDR3 DNA reads TGTGCCAGCAGCGCACCACTAGCGGGGGGGGGTCGCACAGATACGCAGTATTTT. This chain uses TRBV11-2 with TRBJ2-3; 13 bases agree with TRBD2. The CDR3 contains 18 residues. Germline CDR1 is SGHAT and CDR2 is FQNNGV. Trimming at V came to 5 bases and at J to 1 base, leaving 9 bases not matched to a gene.

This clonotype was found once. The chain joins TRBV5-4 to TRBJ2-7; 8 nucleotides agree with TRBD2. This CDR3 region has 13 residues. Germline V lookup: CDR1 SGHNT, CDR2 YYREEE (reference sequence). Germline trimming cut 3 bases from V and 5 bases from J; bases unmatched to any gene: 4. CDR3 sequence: CASSSGRADEQYF. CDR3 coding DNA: TGTGCCAGCAGCTCCGGGAGGGCCGACGAGCAGTACTTC. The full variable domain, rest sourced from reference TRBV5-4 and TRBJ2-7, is ETGVTQSPTHLIKTRGQQVTLRCSSQSGHNTVSWYQQALGQGPQFIFQYYREEENGRGNFPPRFSGLQFPNYSSELNVNALELDDSALYLCASSSGRADEQYFGPGTRLTVT.

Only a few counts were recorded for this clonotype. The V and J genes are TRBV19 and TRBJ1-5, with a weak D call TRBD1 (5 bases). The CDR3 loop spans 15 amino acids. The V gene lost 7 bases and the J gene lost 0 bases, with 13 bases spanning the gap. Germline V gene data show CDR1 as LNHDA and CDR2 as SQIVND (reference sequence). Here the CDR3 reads CASTWGLYSNQPQHF. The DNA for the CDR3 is TGTGCCAGTACCTGGGGACTGTATAGCAATCAGCCCCAGCATTTT.

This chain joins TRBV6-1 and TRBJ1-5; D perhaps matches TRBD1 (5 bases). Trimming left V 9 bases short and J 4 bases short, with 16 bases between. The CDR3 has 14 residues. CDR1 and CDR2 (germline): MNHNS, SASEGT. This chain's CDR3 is CASKRGGGNQPQHF. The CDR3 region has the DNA TGTGCCAGTAAACGGGGGGGGGGGAATCAGCCCCAGCATTTT.

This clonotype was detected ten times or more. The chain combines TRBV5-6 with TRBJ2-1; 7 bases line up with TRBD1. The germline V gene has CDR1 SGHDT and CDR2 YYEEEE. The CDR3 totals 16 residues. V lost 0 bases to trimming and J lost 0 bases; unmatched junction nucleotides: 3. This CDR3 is CASSLEGARSYNEQFF. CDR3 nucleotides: TGTGCCAGCAGCTTGGAGGGGGCGCGCTCCTACAATGAGCAGTTCTTC.

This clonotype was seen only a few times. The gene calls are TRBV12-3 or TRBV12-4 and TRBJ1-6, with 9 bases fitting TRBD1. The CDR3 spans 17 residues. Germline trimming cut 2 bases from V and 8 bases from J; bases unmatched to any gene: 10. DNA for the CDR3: TGTGCCAGCAGTTTATCACAGGGGGCTTTGGGTGATTCACCCCTCCACTTT. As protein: CASSLSQGALGDSPLHF.